The 24 T cell receptor beta chains presented below share a single source sample, sequenced in a study of T cell responses to AZD1222 COVID-19 vaccine. The data were produced by immunoSEQ multiplex PCR, yet TCRdb's version contains in-frame clones alone and is incomplete. The sample holds about 86,000 clones, more than 70% seen once. Sample: peripheral blood, taken on day 0 of AZD1222 vaccination. The receptors here all came from an adult in good health.

V is TRBV18 and J is TRBJ2-7, with a possible D match to TRBD1 (6 bases). The germline CDR1 and CDR2 sequences are KGHSH and LQKENI. This CDR3 contains 14 residues. Trimming removed 2 bases at V and 3 bases at J, with 11 bases between. The DNA for the CDR3 is TGTGCCAGCTCACCAGGGACACCGATCTACGAGCAGTACTTC. This translates into CASSPGTPIYEQYF.

The genes are TRBV13 and TRBJ2-1; a possible D gene is TRBD2 (6 bases). The CDR3 loop spans 16 amino acids. The V and J ends lost 0 bases and 5 bases respectively, with 14 bases between them. Germline-derived CDR1 and CDR2 are PRHDT and FYEKMQ (reference sequence). The CDR3 protein is CASSLGLRGTHNEQFF. The CDR3 DNA follows: TGTGCCAGCAGCTTAGGCCTACGGGGGACCCACAATGAGCAGTTCTTC.

The chain couples TRBV5-5 to TRBJ1-2; D uncertain. The CDR3 contains 13 residues. Germline CDR1 and CDR2: SGHKS and YYEKEE (reference sequence). The germline V and J ends were trimmed by 0 bases and 2 bases, with 5 bases remaining between them. The CDR3 coding sequence is TGTGCCAGCAGCTTGGTTGTGAACTATGGCTACACCTTC. Translation gives CASSLVVNYGYTF.

The V gene is TRBV11-3, the J gene TRBJ1-1, with a tentative D call TRBD1 (5 bases). The germline V gene encodes CDR1 SGHNT and CDR2 YENEEA. The V end was cut by 3 bases, the J end by 8 bases, with 19 bases between. The CDR3 length is 15 residues. CDR3 sequence: CASSFDSPYRREAFF. The CDR3 bases are TGTGCCAGCAGCTTTGACAGTCCATACCGGCGGGAAGCTTTCTTT.

The chain employs TRBV5-1 and TRBJ2-1, with a weak D call TRBD1 (5 bases). Germline CDR1 is SGHRS and CDR2 is YFSETQ. CDR3 length: 15 amino acids. The ends were cut back, 2 bases at V and 0 bases at J, with 9 bases in the middle. The CDR3: CASSLQESSYNEQFF. The DNA for the CDR3 is TGCGCCAGCAGCTTACAGGAGAGCTCCTACAATGAGCAGTTCTTC.

This rearrangement joins TRBV6-5 to TRBJ1-5; D ambiguous. Looked up from germline, CDR1 is MNHEY and CDR2 is SVGAGI. The CDR3 is made up of 15 amino acids. V was pared by 6 bases and J by 4 bases, with 16 bases between. As DNA, the CDR3 is TGTGCCAGCAGCCCCCGTGGATCCGCAAATCAGCCCCAGCATTTT. Protein: CASSPRGSANQPQHF.

This clone was seen only a few times. The V and J genes are TRBV5-1 and TRBJ1-2; D perhaps matches TRBD1 (5 bases). Trimming took 4 bases from V and 4 from J, leaving 14 bases between them. Germline CDR1 SGHRS, CDR2 YFSETQ. There are 14 residues in the CDR3. CDR3 in DNA: TGCGCCAGCAGCACGGGACGGAACCTCTATGGCTACACCTTC. Translation gives CASSTGRNLYGYTF.

This clone was seen a single time. The chain is built from TRBV7-2 and TRBJ1-2; 8 bases align to TRBD1. The CDR3 runs 17 residues. The germline CDR1 and CDR2 sequences are SGHTA and FQGNSA. The junction had 11 bases not matched to a gene; V was cut back by 5 bases and J by 0 bases. Written as DNA, the CDR3 is TGTGCCAGCAGCGCCCCGTCCCTGACAGGGGCTAACTATGGCTACACCTTC. It is translated as CASSAPSLTGANYGYTF. Based on the CDR3 plus reference TRBV7-2 and TRBJ1-2, the full variable domain is GAGVSQSPSNKVTEKGKDVELRCDPISGHTALYWYRQSLGQGLEFLIYFQGNSAPDKSGLPSDRFSAERTGGSVSTLTIQRTQQEDSAVYLCASSAPSLTGANYGYTFGSGTRLTVV.

This chain links TRBV6-5 with TRBJ1-5, with D maybe TRBD1 (6 bases). There are 13 residues in the CDR3. Germline assignment: CDR1 MNHEY and CDR2 SVGAGI. Trimming removed 6 bases at V and 4 bases at J, with 10 bases between. CDR3 sequence: CASRQGNNQPQHF. As DNA, the CDR3 is TGTGCCAGCAGACAGGGAAATAATCAGCCCCAGCATTTT.

This chain uses TRBV5-5 with TRBJ1-2; a weak D match, TRBD1 (5 bases). The CDR3 totals 15 residues. V lost 0 bases and J lost 2, with 11 bases in between. CDR1 is SGHKS and CDR2 is YYEKEE in the germline V gene (reference sequence). CDR3 sequence (DNA): TGTGCCAGCAGCTTGGGGGGCAGCCAGAACTATGGCTACACCTTC. This sequence encodes CASSLGGSQNYGYTF. The full variable domain, its missing parts supplied by reference TRBV5-5 and TRBJ1-2, is DAGVTQSPTHLIKTRGQQVTLRCSPISGHKSVSWYQQVLGQGPQFIFQYYEKEERGRGNFPDRFSARQFPNYSSELNVNALLLGDSALYLCASSLGGSQNYGYTFGSGTRLTVV.

V is TRBV7-7 and J is TRBJ2-1; 10 nucleotides match TRBD2. Trimming cost V 5 bases and J 2 bases; bases outside gene matches: 3. The CDR3 runs 15 residues. Germline V lookup: CDR1 SSHAT, CDR2 FNYEAQ (reference sequence). The CDR3, as DNA: TGTGCCAGCAGCACCGGGACTAGCGCCTACAATGAGCAGTTCTTC. Encoded protein: CASSTGTSAYNEQFF. The entire variable domain, with the rest obtained from reference TRBV7-7 and TRBJ2-1, is as follows: GAGVSQSPRYKVTKRGQDVTLRCDPISSHATLYWYQQALGQGPEFLTYFNYEAQPDKSGLPSDRFSAERPEGSISTLTIQRTEQRDSAMYRCASSTGTSAYNEQFFGPGTRLTVL.

V is TRBV7-2 and J is TRBJ2-1; tentatively, D is TRBD1 (6 bases). Germline assignment: CDR1 SGHTA and CDR2 FQGNSA. V was clipped by 1 base and J by 2 bases, with 12 bases between them. This CDR3 is built from 16 residues. CDR3 DNA sequence: TGTGCCAGCAGCTTAGAGGGGGTAGGTGCCTACAATGAGCAGTTCTTC. It codes for CASSLEGVGAYNEQFF.

The V call is TRBV6-5, the J call TRBJ1-1; D perhaps matches TRBD1 (5 bases). V was clipped by 6 bases and J by 1 base, with 9 bases between them. The CDR3 consists of 13 residues. Per the germline V gene, CDR1 is MNHEY and CDR2 is SVGAGI. This chain's CDR3 is CASRPDRNTEAFF. CDR3 in DNA: TGTGCCAGCAGGCCCGACAGGAACACTGAAGCTTTCTTT.

The chain is built from TRBV7-2 and TRBJ2-2; TRBD1 matches 7 bases. Germline loops: CDR1 SGHTA, CDR2 FQGNSA. The CDR3 is 15 amino acids. V was pared by 3 bases and J by 4 bases, with 5 bases of the junction left unmatched. In DNA, the CDR3 is TGTGCCAGCAGCTTCGGGGACAGACGCACCGGGGAGCTGTTTTTT. Amino acids: CASSFGDRRTGELFF.

The rearrangement links TRBV19 to TRBJ1-1, with TRBD1 matching over 9 bases. The germline V gene has CDR1 LNHDA and CDR2 SQIVND (reference sequence). V lost 7 bases, J lost 5 bases, and 11 bases stayed unmatched. The CDR3 runs 15 residues. CDR3: CASMRGTGLRTEAFF. CDR3 nucleotide sequence: TGTGCCAGTATGAGAGGGACAGGGTTACGGACTGAAGCTTTCTTT.

This clone was picked up a small number of times. The rearrangement joins TRBV9 to TRBJ2-2; 14 nucleotides agree with TRBD2. Germline loops: CDR1 SGDLS, CDR2 YYNGEE. V lost 3 bases, J lost 6 bases, and 10 bases stayed unmatched. The CDR3 is 18 amino acids. Here the CDR3 reads CASSATSRTSGRSGELFF. Here the CDR3 DNA reads TGTGCCAGCAGCGCCACCTCCCGGACTAGCGGGAGGTCCGGGGAGCTGTTTTTT.

The CDR3 spells CSVEWGYPGSSYEQYF. The CDR3 nucleotides read TGCAGCGTTGAATGGGGCTATCCTGGGAGCTCCTACGAGCAGTACTTC. The V and J genes are TRBV29-1 and TRBJ2-7, with D perhaps matching TRBD1 or TRBD2 (5 bases each). CDR1 and CDR2 from the germline V gene are SQVTM and ANQGSEA. The CDR3 is 16 residues long. Trimming stripped 2 bases from V and 0 bases from J, with 17 bases between.

V is TRBV9 and J is TRBJ1-5, with TRBD1 as a possible D gene (5 bases). CDR3 length: 13 amino acids. The V gene lost 2 bases and the J gene lost 5 bases, with 8 bases spanning the gap. The V gene's germline CDR1 is SGDLS and CDR2 YYNGEE. CDR3 DNA: TGTGCCAGCAGCGTGGGGACGGATCAGCCCCAGCATTTT. Protein sequence: CASSVGTDQPQHF. The complete variable domain, with remaining parts taken from reference TRBV9 and TRBJ1-5, reads DSGVTQTPKHLITATGQRVTLRCSPRSGDLSVYWYQQSLDQGLQFLIQYYNGEERAKGNILERFSAQQFPDLHSELNLSSLELGDSALYFCASSVGTDQPQHFGDGTRLSIL.

V is TRBV6-5 and J is TRBJ1-6; perhaps TRBD1 as D (5 bases). The CDR3 contains 13 residues. Germline assignment: CDR1 MNHEY and CDR2 SVGAGI. V was shortened by 6 bases and J by 10 bases, with 13 bases between the two germline ends. In DNA, the CDR3 is TGTGCCAGCAGACCACAGGAGGCGTCACCCCTCCACTTT. This gives the protein CASRPQEASPLHF.

A word on this clone: Other nucleotide sequences in the sample specify the same CDR3. The chain combines TRBV2 with TRBJ1-5; no firm D call. From germline, CDR1 is SNHLY and CDR2 FYNNEI. The CDR3 is made up of 15 amino acids. Trimming left V 6 bases short and J 2 bases short, with 14 bases between. Written as DNA, the CDR3 is TGTGCCAGCAGAGACACCCCCCGGGGCAATCAGCCCCAGCATTTT. This gives the protein CASRDTPRGNQPQHF.

This clone rates as medium-sized. V and J are TRBV5-4 and TRBJ2-2; D uncertain. V lost 1 base, J lost 6 bases, and 7 bases lay in between. The CDR3 totals 13 residues. In germline, CDR1 is SGHNT, CDR2 YYREEE (reference sequence). The CDR3 is CASSLLGSGELFF. CDR3 nucleotides: TGTGCCAGCAGCTTGCTCGGGTCCGGGGAGCTGTTTTTT.

The chain combines TRBV29-1 with TRBJ1-1; D gene unclear. The CDR3 is 11 residues long. The V gene's germline CDR1 is SQVTM and CDR2 ANQGSEA. Trimming took 5 bases from V and 4 from J, leaving 8 bases between them. The CDR3 DNA follows: TGCAGCGTTTTGGGGAGCACTGAAGCTTTCTTT. It is translated as CSVLGSTEAFF.

The chain joins TRBV5-5 to TRBJ1-2; no firm D call. Germline assignment: CDR1 SGHKS and CDR2 YYEKEE (reference sequence). The CDR3 totals 13 residues. With 3 bases removed from V and 2 bases from J, the gap between germline ends came to 8 bases. Here the CDR3 DNA reads TGTGCCAGCAGCTCTGCCGGGAACTATGGCTACACCTTC. As protein: CASSSAGNYGYTF.

Turning to this clone: The sample holds other DNA sequences that translate to the same CDR3. The chain recombines TRBV28 with TRBJ1-2; tentative D call: TRBD1 (6 bases). V was shortened by 6 bases and J by 2 bases, with 7 bases between the two germline ends. CDR3 length equals 12 residues. Germline assignment: CDR1 MDHEN and CDR2 SYDVKM. CDR3 region: CASRQGNYGYTF. The CDR3 DNA reads TGTGCCAGCAGGCAGGGGAACTATGGCTACACCTTC.